What follows are 24 T cell receptor beta chains derived from one specimen sequenced in a study of shared clonotypes between healthy human individuals. TCRdb's table, derived via immunoSEQ multiplex PCR, lists solely in-frame clones and lacks some. The sample has around 2,000,000 clones, roughly 91% seen once; the top ten hold 1.5% to 2%. Naive CD8 cells comprised CD45RO-negative, CCR7-positively selected cells, excluding terminally differentiated effector memory CD45RA+ cells. The specimen sequenced was naive CD8+ T cells from PBMCs. All receptors come from a man younger than 35 in good health. Some clones in this sample may be carry-over from other donors' samples.

The rearrangement uses TRBV19 and TRBJ2-5, with 7 bases identical to TRBD2. After removal of 5 bases from V and 0 bases from J, the junction contained 6 bases not matched to a gene. This CDR3 comprises 15 residues. Germline V CDR1 and CDR2: LNHDA, SQIVND (reference sequence). The CDR3: CASSGAGLYQETQYF. The CDR3 DNA is TGTGCCAGTAGTGGGGCGGGACTATACCAAGAGACCCAGTACTTC.

The gene calls are TRBV11-2 and TRBJ1-1, with D possibly TRBD1 on 5 matching bases. Looked up from germline, CDR1 is SGHAT and CDR2 is FQNNGV. The CDR3 totals 13 residues. V lost 5 bases and J 4 bases, leaving 11 bases between the germline ends. The CDR3 loop is CASSASRGTEAFF. The CDR3 region has the DNA TGTGCCAGCAGCGCCAGTAGGGGCACTGAAGCTTTCTTT.

V gene TRBV7-7 combines with J gene TRBJ2-7; 8 bases are a match to TRBD1. The ends lost 1 base at V and 5 bases at J; junction bases unmatched: 4. The CDR3 sequence is 14 residues long. Germline lookup yields CDR1 SSHAT and CDR2 FNYEAQ (reference sequence). The CDR3 nucleotides are TGTGCCAGCAGCTTAGTAGCAGGGGGCGACGAGCAGTACTTC. Amino acids: CASSLVAGGDEQYF.

As to this clone: One end of the junction varies from germline; a read error may be responsible. The chain recombines TRBV25-1 with TRBJ1-4; 7 nucleotides agree with TRBD1. CDR3 length: 15 residues. Per germline, CDR1 MGHDK and CDR2 SYGVNS. CDR3 bases: TGTGCCAGCAGTGAATGGGAGGGGGCTAAAGAAAAACTGTTTTTT. It translates to CASSEWEGAKEKLFF. The full variable domain, with the rest looked up from reference TRBV25-1 and TRBJ1-4, is EADIYQTPRYLVIGTGKKITLECSQTMGHDKMYWYQQDPGMELHLIHYSYGVNSTEKGDLSSESTVSRIRTEHFPLTLESARPSHTSQYLCASSEWEGAKEKLFFGSGTQLSVL.

This clone was picked up one time. The chain combines TRBV30 with TRBJ2-5; D unresolved. The CDR3 is 12 residues long. From germline, CDR1 is GTSNPN and CDR2 SVGIG (reference sequence). The germline V and J ends were trimmed by 3 bases and 5 bases, with 10 bases remaining between them. CDR3 DNA sequence: TGTGCCTGGAGGGACCTGGGGGAGACCCAGTACTTC. Encoded protein: CAWRDLGETQYF.

The chain has TRBV7-8 and TRBJ1-3; TRBD1 aligns across 7 bases. Unmatched junction bases numbered 11, after V lost 4 bases and J lost 5 bases. Germline lookup yields CDR1 SGHVS and CDR2 FQNEAQ. The CDR3 is 16 residues long. The chain's CDR3 is CASSSPRDSLRNTIYF. DNA for the CDR3: TGTGCCAGCAGCTCCCCCCGGGACAGCCTAAGAAACACCATATATTTT. Full variable domain (outside the CDR3, taken from reference TRBV7-8 and TRBJ1-3): GAGVSQSPRYKVAKRGQDVALRCDPISGHVSLFWYQQALGQGPEFLTYFQNEAQLDKSGLPSDRFFAERPEGSVSTLKIQRTQQEDSAVYLCASSSPRDSLRNTIYFGEGSWLTVV.

The count of this clone is one. This chain joins TRBV6-1 and TRBJ1-5; TRBD1 is a possible D gene (6 bases). Trimming shortened V by 1 base and J by 7 bases, and 11 bases separated the two germline ends. The V gene's germline CDR1 is MNHNS and CDR2 SASEGT. The CDR3 extends over 14 amino acids. CDR3 sequence reads: CASSEDAGVQPQHF. The CDR3 region has the DNA TGTGCCAGCAGTGAAGACGCAGGGGTCCAGCCCCAGCATTTT.

This clone was detected a few times. In nucleotides, the CDR3 is TGCGCCAGCAGGGGGACAGGGGGCGGCAATCAGCCCCAGCATTTT. Amino acids: CASRGTGGGNQPQHF. The chain is built from TRBV10-2 and TRBJ1-5, with 12 bases identical to TRBD1. The length of the CDR3 is 15 residues. Germline values: CDR1 WSHSY, CDR2 SAAADI. The V gene end was trimmed by 6 bases and the J gene end by 2 bases; junction bases not matched to a gene: 2.

In DNA, the CDR3 is TGTGCCAGCCGACACTCCGGGGGCGAGAACACTGAAGCTTTCTTT. Protein: CASRHSGGENTEAFF. This chain joins TRBV6-5 and TRBJ1-1, with D tentatively TRBD1 (6 bases). CDR1 is MNHEY, CDR2 SVGAGI, per germline. The CDR3 sequence is 15 residues long. V lost 8 bases and J 1 base, leaving 17 bases between the germline ends.

The genes are TRBV14 and TRBJ1-2; 9 nucleotides line up with TRBD1. The V and J ends lost 5 bases and 4 bases, in that order; junction bases with no gene match: 8. This CDR3 region has 15 residues. Germline assignment: CDR1 SGHDN and CDR2 FVKESK. The CDR3 loop is CASSVGQGPFYGYTF. As DNA, the CDR3 is TGTGCCAGCAGCGTCGGACAGGGGCCTTTCTATGGCTACACCTTC.

Written as DNA, the CDR3 is TGCAGCGTTGTGGCCACCTACTCTGGAAACACCATATATTTT. It is translated as CSVVATYSGNTIYF. The J gene is TRBJ1-3, the V gene TRBV29-1; D unclear. Germline CDR1 SQVTM, CDR2 ANQGSEA. Trimming pared 4 bases from V and 0 bases from J, leaving 10 bases between. This CDR3 region has 14 residues. Using reference TRBV29-1 and TRBJ1-3 for the parts outside the CDR3, the full variable domain is SAVISQKPSRDICQRGTSLTIQCQVDSQVTMMFWYRQQPGQSLTLIATANQGSEATYESGFVIDKFPISRPNLTFSTLTVSNMSPEDSSIYLCSVVATYSGNTIYFGEGSWLTVV.

This clone was found once. The chain recombines TRBV2 with TRBJ2-3; 7 bases fit TRBD2. V lost 2 bases to trimming and J lost 8 bases; unmatched junction nucleotides: 10. Germline values: CDR1 SNHLY, CDR2 FYNNEI. The CDR3 is 15 amino acids. CDR3 amino acids: CASSEIAGLRITQYF. The CDR3, as DNA: TGTGCCAGCAGTGAAATAGCGGGTCTTCGTATTACGCAGTATTTT.

The genes are TRBV11-2 and TRBJ2-7, with D unresolved. This CDR3 has 15 residues. Germline CDR1 SGHAT, CDR2 FQNNGV. Trimming took off 3 bases at V and 0 bases at J, with 12 bases between the two ends. CDR3 in DNA: TGTGCCAGCAGCTTTTCGGAGCGAGACTCCTACGAGCAGTACTTC. It translates to CASSFSERDSYEQYF. Drawing the rest from reference TRBV11-2 and TRBJ2-7, the complete variable domain is EAGVAQSPRYKIIEKRQSVAFWCNPISGHATLYWYQQILGQGPKLLIQFQNNGVVDDSQLPKDRFSAERLKGVDSTLKIQPAKLEDSAVYLCASSFSERDSYEQYFGPGTRLTVT.

In its sample, this clone was seen a few times. This chain uses TRBV4-1 with TRBJ1-2; D is unresolved. CDR3 length: 15 amino acids. Germline CDR1 is MGHRA and CDR2 is YSYEKL. V was clipped by 0 bases and J by 0 bases, with 8 bases between them. CDR3 protein: CASSQEVGPNYGYTF. The DNA for the CDR3 is TGCGCCAGCAGCCAAGAGGTGGGTCCTAACTATGGCTACACCTTC.

This chain links TRBV28 with TRBJ1-2; weak D call: TRBD1 (6 bases). The germline CDR1 and CDR2 sequences are MDHEN and SYDVKM. V was pared by 7 bases and J by 4 bases, with 16 bases between. CDR3 length: 14 residues. This CDR3 reads CASTMTGDFYGYTF. CDR3 DNA: TGTGCCAGCACCATGACAGGAGACTTCTATGGCTACACCTTC.

A single count supports this clone. The V call is TRBV19, the J call TRBJ2-5; maybe TRBD2 (6 bases). Germline-derived CDR1 and CDR2 are LNHDA and SQIVND (reference sequence). The CDR3 consists of 13 residues. V was pared by 5 bases and J by 5 bases, with 12 bases between. The CDR3 DNA sequence: TGTGCCAGTAGTGGGGGGTGGTGGGAGACCCAGTACTTC. Protein sequence: CASSGGWWETQYF.

V usage is TRBV30 and J usage is TRBJ2-3; the D is unclear. The V end was cut by 1 base, the J end by 0 bases, with 8 bases between. CDR3 length: 14 amino acids. Germline CDR1 and CDR2: GTSNPN and SVGIG (reference sequence). CDR3 sequence: CAWSATVSTDTQYF. The CDR3 coding sequence is TGTGCCTGGAGTGCGACGGTTAGCACAGATACGCAGTATTTT.

This clone has just a few counts. The chain links TRBV2 to TRBJ1-1; D perhaps matches TRBD1 (6 bases). V lost 1 base and J 8 bases, leaving 14 bases between the germline ends. Germline CDR1 reads SNHLY; CDR2 reads FYNNEI. This CDR3 region has 14 residues. The CDR3 sequence: CASSEVGWGQEAFF. In nucleotides, the CDR3 is TGTGCCAGCAGTGAAGTCGGGTGGGGACAAGAAGCTTTCTTT.

The chain recombines TRBV27 with TRBJ1-2; 8 bases are shared with TRBD1. J lost 1 base, V lost 4 bases, and 8 bases had no gene match. The CDR3 covers 16 residues. Germline V gene data show CDR1 as MNHEY and CDR2 as SMNVEV (reference sequence). This chain's CDR3 is CASSWGRQGRNYGYTF. CDR3 in DNA: TGTGCCAGCAGTTGGGGCAGACAGGGGCGTAACTATGGCTACACCTTC.

The chain is built from TRBV9 and TRBJ2-3; either TRBD1 or TRBD2 may supply D (5 bases each). V lost 1 base, J lost 5 bases, and 11 bases lay in between. The CDR3 totals 14 residues. Germline V gene sequence: CDR1 SGDLS, CDR2 YYNGEE. In DNA, the CDR3 is TGTGCCAGCAGCGTATGGGGCCGGGAAGATACGCAGTATTTT. Amino acids: CASSVWGREDTQYF. Filled out from reference TRBV9 and TRBJ2-3, the complete variable domain reads DSGVTQTPKHLITATGQRVTLRCSPRSGDLSVYWYQQSLDQGLQFLIQYYNGEERAKGNILERFSAQQFPDLHSELNLSSLELGDSALYFCASSVWGREDTQYFGPGTRLTVL.

The V call is TRBV9, the J call TRBJ2-7; possible D gene TRBD2, 5 bases. V was shortened by 4 bases and J by 2 bases, with 13 bases between the two germline ends. In germline, CDR1 is SGDLS, CDR2 YYNGEE. This CDR3 comprises 14 residues. CDR3 bases: TGTGCCAGCAGCCCGGGGAGCGGAACCTACGAGCAGTACTTC. Its protein is CASSPGSGTYEQYF.

The V call is TRBV4-1, the J call TRBJ2-1; D is unresolved. Germline V gene sequence: CDR1 MGHRA, CDR2 YSYEKL. CDR3 length: 17 amino acids. V was shortened by 0 bases and J by 0 bases, with 12 bases between the two germline ends. The CDR3 is CASSQDYVGSSYNEQFF. In nucleotides, the CDR3 is TGCGCCAGCAGCCAAGATTACGTGGGAAGCTCCTACAATGAGCAGTTCTTC.

J is TRBJ1-2 and V is TRBV10-2, with D perhaps matching TRBD1 (6 bases). Trimming took off 7 bases at V and 5 bases at J, with 14 bases between the two ends. The CDR3 has 13 amino acids. Germline V gene sequence: CDR1 WSHSY, CDR2 SAAADI. The CDR3 region has the DNA TGCGCCAGCAAGCCAGGGGAGGGTTATGGCTACACCTTC. As protein: CASKPGEGYGYTF.

The rearrangement links TRBV30 to TRBJ2-7, with 9 positions matching TRBD2. CDR3 size: 14 residues. In germline, CDR1 is GTSNPN, CDR2 SVGIG (reference sequence). The V segment lost 4 bases and the J segment 3 bases; nucleotides outside the gene matches: 7. The CDR3 loop is CAWTSGGGDYEQYF. The CDR3 coding sequence is TGTGCCTGGACGTCCGGCGGGGGGGACTACGAGCAGTACTTC.